The 18 T cell receptor beta chains in this list originate from one sample, sequenced in a study of regulatory T cells in long-lasting Graves disease. Libraries of TCR beta came from iRepertoire HTBI primers plus Arm-PCR of CDR3 regions. TCRdb passed the multiplex PCR reads through MiXCR, listing each CDR3 protein once. The sample consists of 350,000 to 500,000 distinct CDR3 sequences, roughly 21% of them appearing once. Time point: persistent/refractory GD, antithyroid drugs over 5 years with positive TRAb. PBMCs provided the RNA from which the TCR library was made. This sample comprised peripheral blood mononuclear cells (PBMCs), obtained when the disease was refractory, from a patient treated with antithyroid drugs. All receptors derive from a female donor with Graves disease.

This clonotype was detected only a few times. The CDR3 bases are TGCGCCAGCAGTGATTCGCGGTGGGATCAGCCCCAGCATTTT. It codes for CASSDSRWDQPQHF. The chain links TRBV10-2 to TRBJ1-5; D unresolved. With 3 bases removed from V and 5 bases from J, the gap between germline ends came to 11 bases. From germline, CDR1 is WSHSY and CDR2 SAAADI. The CDR3 sequence is 14 residues long.

This clonotype has a count of ten or more. This chain uses TRBV2 with TRBJ2-7; 11 bases match TRBD1. Germline assignment: CDR1 SNHLY and CDR2 FYNNEI. The CDR3 contains 17 residues. V lost 6 bases to trimming and J lost 4 bases; unmatched junction nucleotides: 14. The CDR3: CASSKQYGQGALYEQYF. Here the CDR3 DNA reads TGTGCCAGCAGCAAGCAATACGGACAGGGGGCTTTATACGAGCAGTACTTC. The complete variable domain, with remaining parts taken from reference TRBV2 and TRBJ2-7, reads EPEVTQTPSHQVTQMGQEVILRCVPISNHLYFYWYRQILGQKVEFLVSFYNNEISEKSEIFDDQFSVERPDGSNFTLKIRSTKLEDSAMYFCASSKQYGQGALYEQYFGPGTRLTVT.

This clonotype was detected many times. The gene calls are TRBV7-2 and TRBJ2-1; D call uncertain. V was trimmed by 5 bases and J by 9 bases, leaving 8 bases between them. This CDR3 contains 11 residues. Germline assignment: CDR1 SGHTA and CDR2 FQGNSA. This CDR3 is CASSPNIEQFF. DNA of the CDR3: TGTGCCAGCAGCCCTAATATTGAGCAGTTCTTC.

This clonotype came up many times. No DNA is shown, since the ends of the CDR3 on it are uncertain; the CDR3 is the one TCRdb lists. The chain employs TRBV6-1 and TRBJ1-5. The CDR3 comprises 15 residues, both ends counted. Germline lookup yields CDR1 MNHNS and CDR2 SASEGT. This CDR3 is CASSNEGIAISPSIF.

The rearrangement links TRBV5-6 to TRBJ2-2; TRBD2 matches 11 bases. This CDR3 is 18 amino acids long. Germline V gene lookup returns CDR1 SGHDT and CDR2 YYEEEE. V lost 3 bases and J lost 6; bases outside the gene matches: 13. The CDR3 here is CASSWNLAGGPGAGELFF. The CDR3, as DNA: TGTGCCAGCAGCTGGAACCTAGCGGGAGGCCCGGGGGCCGGGGAGCTGTTTTTT.

This clonotype was seen a few times. The chain couples TRBV29-1 to TRBJ1-4; no definite D call. The ends were cut back, 3 bases at V and 6 bases at J, with 14 bases in the middle. The germline CDR1 and CDR2 sequences are SQVTM and ANQGSEA. The CDR3 spans 14 residues. The DNA for the CDR3 is TGCAGCGTTGAGGGAGACACTCACGATGAAAAACTGTTTTTT. Its protein product is CSVEGDTHDEKLFF. Looking up the rest from reference TRBV29-1 and TRBJ1-4 gives the full variable domain: SAVISQKPSRDICQRGTSLTIQCQVDSQVTMMFWYRQQPGQSLTLIATANQGSEATYESGFVIDKFPISRPNLTFSTLTVSNMSPEDSSIYLCSVEGDTHDEKLFFGSGTQLSVL.

The chain carries TRBV6-2 or TRBV6-3 and TRBJ2-3; TRBD1 or TRBD2 may be the D gene (5 bases each). Trimming removed 6 bases at V and 2 bases at J, with 18 bases between. The V gene's germline CDR1 is MNHEY and CDR2 SVGEGT. The CDR3 extends over 16 amino acids. This CDR3 is CASRVTAESYTDTQYF. In DNA form, the CDR3 reads TGTGCCAGCAGGGTGACAGCGGAGAGCTACACAGATACGCAGTATTTT.

This clonotype came up many times. The V and J genes are TRBV12-3 or TRBV12-4 and TRBJ2-5; tentative D call: TRBD1 (6 bases). The CDR3 runs 13 residues. The V end lost 7 bases, the J end lost 1 base, and 10 bases lay between the germline ends. CDR3 sequence (DNA): TGTGCCAGCACCGAGGACAGCCAAGAGACCCAGTACTTC. Protein product: CASTEDSQETQYF.

This clonotype was counted at least ten times. J is TRBJ2-7 and V is TRBV29-1; TRBD2 matches 16 bases. Germline V gene lookup returns CDR1 SQVTM and CDR2 ANQGSEA. Trimming cost V 0 bases and J 5 bases; bases outside gene matches: 1. The CDR3 consists of 15 residues. The CDR3 coding sequence is TGCAGCGTTGAAGATGGGACTAGCGGGAGGGACGAGCAGTACTTC. The encoded protein is CSVEDGTSGRDEQYF.

This clonotype was seen a few times. The J gene is TRBJ2-7, the V gene TRBV12-3 or TRBV12-4; a weak D match, TRBD2 (6 bases). Trimming removed 8 bases from V and 2 bases from J, with 13 bases in between. CDR3 size: 13 residues. In DNA form, the CDR3 reads TGTGCCAGCGGCTCGTGGGGGGCCTACGAGCAGTACTTC. It yields the protein CASGSWGAYEQYF.

Only a few counts were recorded for this clonotype. V gene TRBV29-1 combines with J gene TRBJ2-2; TRBD1 is a possible D gene (6 bases). CDR3 length: 17 residues. Germline V lookup: CDR1 SQVTM, CDR2 ANQGSEA. Deletions cut 4 bases from V and 0 bases from J, with 18 bases between. This CDR3 reads CSVVGGQGPSNTGELFF. The CDR3 DNA reads TGCAGCGTTGTTGGTGGGCAGGGGCCTTCGAACACCGGGGAGCTGTTTTTT.

In its sample, this clonotype was seen many times. The rearrangement joins TRBV12-3 or TRBV12-4 to TRBJ2-5; 7 bases align to TRBD1. V dropped 10 bases and J dropped 3; count of bases not matched to a gene: 8. The CDR3 has 13 amino acids. The CDR3 sequence: CATQTGNKETQYF. The CDR3 bases are TGTGCCACCCAGACAGGGAACAAAGAGACCCAGTACTTC.

This clonotype occurred many times. The chain carries TRBV7-2 and TRBJ2-7; TRBD2 is a possible D gene (5 bases). Germline assignment: CDR1 SGHTA and CDR2 FQGNSA. Deletions cut 3 bases from V and 2 bases from J, with 11 bases between. The CDR3 extends over 14 amino acids. The CDR3 region has the DNA TGTGCCAGCAGCTTTTTTGTCGGGACCTACGAGCAGTACTTC. Its protein product is CASSFFVGTYEQYF.

The chain recombines TRBV6-1 with TRBJ1-5; 9 positions agree with TRBD1. CDR1 is MNHNS and CDR2 is SASEGT in the germline V gene. The CDR3 is made up of 15 amino acids. The junction had 6 bases not matched to a gene; V was cut back by 7 bases and J by 2 bases. The CDR3, as DNA: TGTGCCAGCACACGGACAGGGGCTGGCAATCAGCCCCAGCATTTT. Amino acids: CASTRTGAGNQPQHF.

The chain joins TRBV20-1 to TRBJ2-7; TRBD2 aligns across 14 bases. Trimming cost V 7 bases and J 5 bases; bases outside gene matches: 13. CDR1 is DFQATT, CDR2 SNEGSKA, per germline (reference sequence). The CDR3 contains 16 residues. The CDR3, as DNA: TGCAGTGGGTCAGGACTAGCGGGAGGTCGAGGTGACGAGCAGTACTTC. It encodes CSGSGLAGGRGDEQYF.

This rearrangement joins TRBV19 to TRBJ2-2; 9 positions agree with TRBD1. Germline trimming cut 5 bases from V and 2 bases from J; bases unmatched to any gene: 9. CDR3 length: 17 residues. Germline V gene data show CDR1 as LNHDA and CDR2 as SQIVND (reference sequence). CDR3 residues: CASSPVPGQGNTGELFF. Here the CDR3 DNA reads TGTGCCAGTAGTCCTGTTCCGGGACAGGGAAACACCGGGGAGCTGTTTTTT.

This clonotype was recorded at least ten times. The rearrangement joins TRBV2 to TRBJ2-4, with D unresolved. The CDR3 extends over 15 amino acids. Deletions cut 3 bases from V and 0 bases from J, with 9 bases between. Per germline, CDR1 SNHLY and CDR2 FYNNEI. CDR3 DNA: TGTGCCAGCAGTGAGGAAGGCCTAGCCAAAAACATTCAGTACTTC. Encoded protein: CASSEEGLAKNIQYF.

The chain is built from TRBV20-1 and TRBJ2-5; TRBD2 is a possible D gene (6 bases). The CDR3 runs to 15 residues. Germline loops: CDR1 DFQATT, CDR2 SNEGSKA (reference sequence). V dropped 2 bases and J dropped 1 base, with 14 bases sitting between them. The CDR3 DNA reads TGCAGTGCTAGACAACCCCGGGACTCCCAAGAGACCCAGTACTTC. It yields the protein CSARQPRDSQETQYF.